This T cell receptor (beta chain) is drawn from a study of blood T cell repertoires in COVID-19. Study as a whole: Sources were T cells, B-cell-depleted T cells, or PBMCs; the material itself was cDNA or gDNA.

From germline, CDR1 is MNHNY and CDR2 SVGAGI (reference sequence). There are 14 residues in the CDR3. Trimming removed 5 bases from V and 8 bases from J; junction bases left unmatched: 4. Study processing details: Amplification with reference gene primers provided the estimates of nucleated cell counts. The data were produced by immunoSEQ multiplex PCR, yet TCRdb's version contains in-frame clones alone and is incomplete. V and J calls and clone size are as listed in that table; D and trimming were resolved from the DNA. This table holds 200,000 to 250,000 clones, 82% found once. Sequencing used peripheral blood. V usage is TRBV6-6 and J usage is TRBJ1-6, with 9 bases aligning to TRBD1. The source is a woman of 80 years or more with COVID-19, enrolled during active disease. The CDR3 region has the DNA TGTGCCAGCAGTCCACGGACAGGGGATTCACCCCTCCACTTT. Its translation is CASSPRTGDSPLHF.